This T cell receptor beta chain was identified in a study of T-cell reconstitution after alpha-beta-depleted transplantation in children (dated by TCRdb to 2016 to 2018). For the study in its entirety: The study quantitatively tracked T-cell immune reconstitution after TCRalphabeta/CD19-depleted allogeneic hematopoietic cell transplantation in children using TCR repertoire profiling.

Overall study outcomes, separate from this receptor: Hyperexpanded clone frequencies declined over subsequent months; after one year, T-cell counts and TCRbeta diversity were mostly attributed to newly produced T cells. The apparently early alphabetaT-cell count recovery about two months after transplant was reportedly dependent on only several hundred rapidly expanded clones derived from non-depleted graft cells. In some patients, the high TCRbeta diversity seen at day 60 was put down to recipient T cells and intrathymic progenitors that had survived conditioning.

What the treatment or condition label conveys for this sample: allogeneic hematopoietic cell transplantation with graft depleted of TCRalphabeta T cells and CD19 B cells. Transplant recipients were children who received TCRalphabeta/CD19-depleted allogeneic hematopoietic cell grafts. Library preparation was by PCR. These reads were obtained on an Illumina HiSeq 2500. Molecular barcoding was employed in the preparation of TCR libraries, with unique molecular identifiers being used to normalize TCRbeta repertoire quantification. TCRdb reran the public reads through fastp at Q25 and MiXCR, keeping productive beta chains. Rows with one shared CDR3 protein collapse into an entry with the most common genes and DNA. The sample yields some 440,000 distinct CDR3 sequences; 16% were counted once. Of the sample, under 30% is held by the ten largest clones. In regard to this clonotype: The target of this receptor is not known. Per-base qualities were not stored, and no clone one base away is much larger.

The sequences come from PBMCs, mostly from graft donor cells, collected 360 days after TCRalphabeta/CD19-depleted stem cell transplant. This TCR was recovered from a boy younger than two who had a stem cell transplant for Wiskott-Aldrich syndrome, so the T cells may come from the graft donor.

The nucleotide sequence reads as follows: TGTGCCAGCAGTTTCTATAGGGGCAGCCTCCCAGGGGAGCACACTGAAGCTTTCTTT. Its coded protein is CASSFYRGSLPGEHTEAFF. The sequence links TRBV6-5 to TRBJ1-1; TRBD1 might be the D gene, on 6 matching bases. The CDR3 sequence holds 19 residues, the cysteine and phenylalanine included. CDR3 DNA only is kept here, 57 bases in frame from base 1. The germline V gene supplies CDR1 MNHEY and CDR2 SVGAGI. Deletion took 4 bases off V and 3 bases off J, with a span of 27 bases between the germline ends.